Detailed here is one TCR beta chain. Trimming took off 5 bases at V and 5 bases at J, with 15 bases between the two ends. CDR3 length: 14 residues. In germline, CDR1 is MNHNS, CDR2 SASEGT. This sample is drawn from a study of cytomegalovirus exposure and HLA in healthy donors. PCR employed 60 Vbeta and 13 Jbeta primers. The repertoire was sequenced with immunoSEQ multiplex PCR; TCRdb's copy has only in-frame clones and lacks some. The sample records 120,000 to 150,000 clones, more than 60% being singletons. What was sequenced was PBMCs. The origin of this receptor is a woman aged 60 to 75 in good health and CMV-seronegative. The gene calls are TRBV6-1 and TRBJ1-2, with D possibly TRBD1 on 6 matching bases. The CDR3 loop is CASSTRTVQYGYTF. The DNA of the CDR3 is TGTGCCAGCAGTACCCGGACAGTCCAGTATGGCTACACCTTC.